In its sample, the clone carrying this T cell receptor (beta chain) was seen a few times. The target antigen is unknown. This sample was taken from a study of early T cells in non-severe SARS-CoV-2 infection. Study context: Sequencing was performed on bulk RNA from unsorted whole blood, leaving chains unpaired.

Germline loops: CDR1 DFQATT, CDR2 SNEGSKA (reference sequence). V was clipped by 5 bases and J by 7 bases, with 24 bases between them. The CDR3 loop spans 17 amino acids. Attachment of unique molecular identifiers to individual cDNA molecules was performed. TCRdb used MiXCR to reprocess the 5' RACE reads, holding one entry per CDR3 protein. The top ten hold roughly 4.8% of the sample, which has under 50,000 distinct CDR3 sequences, around 5.6% seen once. Findings of the study overall: Anti-spike CD8 responses were favored by VDJdb matching, which missed private and CD4 specificities.

The sequencing input was whole blood. This receptor was obtained from an adult who was a healthcare worker with PCR-confirmed SARS-CoV-2 infection or an uninfected control (not recorded which). The chain joins TRBV20-1 to TRBJ1-6; tentatively, D is TRBD1 (5 bases). The CDR3 bases are TGCAGTGCTTCGAGAATTCCTCAGGGTTTCGGGAATTCACCCCTCCACTTT. Residues: CSASRIPQGFGNSPLHF.